The T cell receptor (beta chain) under discussion was sequenced for a study of OX40 agonist ivuxolimab in advanced cancers. Findings and caveats of the study: Clonal expansion from baseline to week 6 occurred in both CD4+ and CD8+ T cells.

A remark on this clone: No antigen is known for it.

Only in-frame clones appear in the TCRdb table, and some are missing; sequencing was by immunoSEQ multiplex PCR. The sample consists of tens of thousands of clones, about three quarters of them appearing once. The V and J ends lost 2 bases and 5 bases, in that order; junction bases with no gene match: 9. This CDR3 is 16 amino acids long. Germline CDR1 is SGHNT and CDR2 is YYREEE (reference sequence). The chain employs TRBV5-4 and TRBJ2-3; the match to TRBD2 covers 9 bases. The sequencing used CD4+ or CD8+ T cells sorted from blood, collected in a trial of the OX40 agonist ivuxolimab. This receptor was obtained from an adult with an advanced solid tumor such as melanoma, head and neck, liver or kidney cancer. CDR3 sequence: CASSFYGGRAKDTQYF. The DNA of the CDR3 is TGTGCCAGCAGCTTTTATGGCGGGAGGGCGAAAGATACGCAGTATTTT. The variable domain in full, with the rest retrieved from reference TRBV5-4 and TRBJ2-3, is ETGVTQSPTHLIKTRGQQVTLRCSSQSGHNTVSWYQQALGQGPQFIFQYYREEENGRGNFPPRFSGLQFPNYSSELNVNALELDDSALYLCASSFYGGRAKDTQYFGPGTRLTVL.